Below are 13 T cell receptor beta chains sequenced from a single sample in a study of shared clonotypes between healthy human individuals. Repertoires were generated with immunoSEQ multiplex PCR, while TCRdb's copy carries only in-frame clones and drops some. The table includes fewer than 850,000 clones, roughly 70% detected once. Source material: memory CD4+ T cells sorted from blood. Stated subset: CD45RA-negative fraction. The receptors were gathered from a woman aged 25 to 39 in good health.

This clone turned up a few times. The chain is built from TRBV28 and TRBJ1-2, with unresolved D. Looked up from germline, CDR1 is MDHEN and CDR2 is SYDVKM. Trimming cost V 7 bases and J 6 bases, with 12 bases left between them. The CDR3 consists of 12 residues. The CDR3 DNA is TGTGCCAGCACTTCCCTCGAGAATGGCTACACCTTC. Translated: CASTSLENGYTF.

This chain connects TRBV5-5 to TRBJ2-7; a weak D match, TRBD1 (6 bases). With 1 base removed from V and 4 bases from J, the gap between germline ends came to 6 bases. This CDR3 is built from 12 residues. Germline loops: CDR1 SGHKS, CDR2 YYEKEE (reference sequence). DNA for the CDR3: TGTGCCAGCAGCTTGCAGGGGTACGAGCAGTACTTC. This codes for CASSLQGYEQYF.

The rearrangement uses TRBV28 and TRBJ1-5; D gene unclear. The CDR3 contains 12 residues. The V end lost 7 bases, the J end lost 7 bases, and 11 bases lay between the germline ends. Germline CDR1 MDHEN, CDR2 SYDVKM. The CDR3 DNA sequence: TGTGCCAGCAATGCGGGAGGACAGCCCCAGCATTTT. Residues: CASNAGGQPQHF.

The rearrangement uses TRBV7-6 and TRBJ2-1, with D hard to call. Germline CDR1 reads SGHVS; CDR2 reads FNYEAQ. This CDR3 is 13 amino acids long. Trimming removed 1 base at V and 6 bases at J, with 7 bases between. The CDR3 sequence is CASSLEAGNEQFF. CDR3 bases: TGTGCCAGCAGCTTAGAGGCAGGCAATGAGCAGTTCTTC.

The rearrangement uses TRBV15 and TRBJ1-1; TRBD1 is a possible D gene (6 bases). The CDR3 runs 16 residues. The germline CDR1 and CDR2 sequences are LNHNV and YYDKDF (reference sequence). Trimming took 1 base from V and 1 from J, leaving 13 bases between them. The CDR3 nucleotides are TGTGCCACCAGCAGAGGCAGGGACACCGGGAACACTGAAGCTTTCTTT. Its protein product is CATSRGRDTGNTEAFF.

This clone has more than one count but fewer than ten. The V call is TRBV7-2, the J call TRBJ2-7; D is possibly TRBD1 (6 bases). V was shortened by 3 bases and J by 3 bases, with 9 bases between the two germline ends. Germline values: CDR1 SGHTA, CDR2 FQGNSA. The CDR3 contains 13 residues. CDR3 DNA: TGTGCCAGCAGCTTGGACAGAAACTACGAGCAGTACTTC. This gives the protein CASSLDRNYEQYF.

This sequence joins TRBV6-1 and TRBJ1-1; no definite D call. This CDR3 has 14 residues. In germline, CDR1 is MNHNS, CDR2 SASEGT. V dropped 2 bases and J dropped 4 bases, with 11 bases sitting between them. The chain's CDR3 is CASSERGSGTEAFF. The CDR3 region has the DNA TGTGCCAGCAGTGAAAGAGGTAGTGGCACTGAAGCTTTCTTT.

V gene TRBV11-2 combines with J gene TRBJ2-2; tentatively, D is TRBD1 or TRBD2 (5 bases each). Germline assignment: CDR1 SGHAT and CDR2 FQNNGV. V dropped 0 bases and J dropped 6 bases, with 11 bases sitting between them. CDR3 length equals 15 residues. CDR3 in amino acids: CASSLERGPPGELFF. CDR3 bases: TGTGCCAGCAGCTTAGAACGGGGCCCCCCCGGGGAGCTGTTTTTT.

This clone has ten or more counts. J is TRBJ2-5 and V is TRBV7-9, with D possibly matching TRBD2 (6 bases). This CDR3 has 16 residues. CDR1 SEHNR and CDR2 FQNEAQ come from the germline V gene (reference sequence). V was shortened by 5 bases and J by 0 bases, with 16 bases between the two germline ends. The CDR3 bases are TGTGCCAGCAGCGATCCGGGACTCATTAACCAAGAGACCCAGTACTTC. It yields the protein CASSDPGLINQETQYF.

The chain uses TRBV5-1 and TRBJ2-7, with D possibly matching TRBD1 (6 bases). Germline lookup yields CDR1 SGHRS and CDR2 YFSETQ. The CDR3 is 15 residues long. Trimming removed 4 bases from V and 1 base from J, with 15 bases in between. The CDR3 region is CASSLTGGFSYEQYF. CDR3 nucleotides: TGCGCCAGCAGCCTGACTGGGGGCTTTTCCTACGAGCAGTACTTC.

V usage is TRBV7-8 and J usage is TRBJ2-1; unclear D gene. This CDR3 comprises 12 residues. V was shortened by 5 bases and J by 10 bases, with 12 bases between the two germline ends. Germline V gene sequence: CDR1 SGHVS, CDR2 FQNEAQ. The CDR3 DNA follows: TGTGCCAGCAGCCTCAAAAACGCGGAGCAGTTCTTC. This codes for CASSLKNAEQFF.

This chain connects TRBV7-3 to TRBJ2-5; 10 positions match TRBD1. TRBJ2-7 explains the end of the DNA better; the J call may be wrong. Germline assignment: CDR1 SGHTA and CDR2 FQGTGA. The CDR3 is 14 residues long. CDR3 amino acids: CASSPGQGGNEQYF. The CDR3, as DNA: TGTGCCAGCAGCCCAGGACAGGGGGGGAACGAGCAGTACTTC.

The chain is built from TRBV27 and TRBJ2-1; D gene ambiguous. Trimming pared 6 bases from V and 2 bases from J, leaving 11 bases between. Germline V gives CDR1 MNHEY, CDR2 SMNVEV (reference sequence). The CDR3 extends over 14 amino acids. The CDR3 here is CASSPRVTYNEQFF. As DNA, the CDR3 is TGTGCCAGCAGCCCGAGAGTAACCTACAATGAGCAGTTCTTC.